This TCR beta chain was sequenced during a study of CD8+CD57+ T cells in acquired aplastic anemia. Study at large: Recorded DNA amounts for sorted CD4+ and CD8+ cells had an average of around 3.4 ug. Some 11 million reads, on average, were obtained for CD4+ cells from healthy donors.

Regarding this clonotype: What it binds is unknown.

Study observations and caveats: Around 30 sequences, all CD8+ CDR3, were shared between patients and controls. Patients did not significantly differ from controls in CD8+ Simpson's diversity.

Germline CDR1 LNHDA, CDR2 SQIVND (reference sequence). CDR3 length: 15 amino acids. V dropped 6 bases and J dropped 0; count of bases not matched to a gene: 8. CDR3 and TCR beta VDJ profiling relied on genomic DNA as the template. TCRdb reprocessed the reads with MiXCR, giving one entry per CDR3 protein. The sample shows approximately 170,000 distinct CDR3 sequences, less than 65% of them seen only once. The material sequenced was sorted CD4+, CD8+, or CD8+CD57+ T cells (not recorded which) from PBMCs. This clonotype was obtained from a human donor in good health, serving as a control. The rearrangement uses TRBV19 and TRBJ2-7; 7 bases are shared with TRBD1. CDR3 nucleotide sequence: TGTGCCAGTAGATTATCAACAGGGGTCTCCTACGAGCAGTACTTC. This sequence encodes CASRLSTGVSYEQYF.